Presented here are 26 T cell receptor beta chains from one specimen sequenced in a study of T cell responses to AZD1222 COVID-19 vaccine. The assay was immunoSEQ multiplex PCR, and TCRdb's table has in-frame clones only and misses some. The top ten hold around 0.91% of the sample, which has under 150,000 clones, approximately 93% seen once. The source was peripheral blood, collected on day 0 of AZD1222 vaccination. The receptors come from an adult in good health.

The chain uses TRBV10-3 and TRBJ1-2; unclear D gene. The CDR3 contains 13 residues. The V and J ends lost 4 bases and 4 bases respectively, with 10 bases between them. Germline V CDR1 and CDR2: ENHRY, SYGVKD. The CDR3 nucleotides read TGTGCCATCAGTGCAATTGAACTCTATGGCTACACCTTC. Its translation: CAISAIELYGYTF.

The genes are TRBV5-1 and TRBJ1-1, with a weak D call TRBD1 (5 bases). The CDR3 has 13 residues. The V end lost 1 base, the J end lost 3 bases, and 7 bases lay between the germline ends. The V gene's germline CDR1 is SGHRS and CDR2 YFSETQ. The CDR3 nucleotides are TGCGCCAGCAGCTTGTCCAGGGACACTGAAGCTTTCTTT. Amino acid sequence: CASSLSRDTEAFF.

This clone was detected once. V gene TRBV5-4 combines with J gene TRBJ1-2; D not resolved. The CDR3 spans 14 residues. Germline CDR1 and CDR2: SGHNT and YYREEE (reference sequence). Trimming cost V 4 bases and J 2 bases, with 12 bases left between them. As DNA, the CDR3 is TGTGCCAGCAGCCCGACGTCGAAGAACTATGGCTACACCTTC. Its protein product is CASSPTSKNYGYTF. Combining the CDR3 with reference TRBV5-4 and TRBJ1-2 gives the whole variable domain ETGVTQSPTHLIKTRGQQVTLRCSSQSGHNTVSWYQQALGQGPQFIFQYYREEENGRGNFPPRFSGLQFPNYSSELNVNALELDDSALYLCASSPTSKNYGYTFGSGTRLTVV.

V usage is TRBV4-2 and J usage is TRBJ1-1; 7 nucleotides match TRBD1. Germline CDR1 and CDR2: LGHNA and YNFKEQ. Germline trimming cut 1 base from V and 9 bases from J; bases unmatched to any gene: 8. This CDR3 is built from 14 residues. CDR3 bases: TGTGCCAGCAGCCAAGCCCCGGACAGGAATCAAGCTTTCTTT. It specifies CASSQAPDRNQAFF.

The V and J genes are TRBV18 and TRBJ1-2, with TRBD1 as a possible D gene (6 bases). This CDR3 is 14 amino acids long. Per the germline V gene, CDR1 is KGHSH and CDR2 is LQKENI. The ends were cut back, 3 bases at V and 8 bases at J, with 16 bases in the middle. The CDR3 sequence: CASSPSTGSSGYTF. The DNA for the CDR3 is TGTGCCAGCTCACCGTCGACAGGTTCGAGCGGCTACACCTTC.

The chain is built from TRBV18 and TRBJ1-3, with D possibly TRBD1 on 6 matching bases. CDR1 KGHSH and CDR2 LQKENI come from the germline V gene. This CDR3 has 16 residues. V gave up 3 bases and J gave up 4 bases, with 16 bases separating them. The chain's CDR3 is CASSPLSGQTGNTIYF. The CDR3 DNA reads TGTGCCAGCTCACCCTTATCCGGACAGACCGGAAACACCATATATTTT. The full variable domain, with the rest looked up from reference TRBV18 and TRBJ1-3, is NAGVMQNPRHLVRRRGQEARLRCSPMKGHSHVYWYRQLPEEGLKFMVYLQKENIIDESGMPKERFSAEFPKEGPSILRIQQVVRGDSAAYFCASSPLSGQTGNTIYFGEGSWLTVV.

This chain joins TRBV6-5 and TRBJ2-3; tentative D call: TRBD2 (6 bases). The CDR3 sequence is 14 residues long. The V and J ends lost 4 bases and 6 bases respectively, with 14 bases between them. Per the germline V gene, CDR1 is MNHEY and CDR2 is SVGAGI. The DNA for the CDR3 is TGTGCCAGCAGTTCCACGACTAGAGAGGATACGCAGTATTTT. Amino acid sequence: CASSSTTREDTQYF.

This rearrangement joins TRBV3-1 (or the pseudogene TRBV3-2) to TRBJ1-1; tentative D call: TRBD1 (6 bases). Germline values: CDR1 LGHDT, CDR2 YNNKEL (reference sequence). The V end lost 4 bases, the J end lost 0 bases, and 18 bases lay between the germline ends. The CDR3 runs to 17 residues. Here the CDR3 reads CASSRQLQGRLNTEAFF. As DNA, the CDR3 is TGTGCCAGCAGCCGACAGCTACAGGGAAGATTGAACACTGAAGCTTTCTTT.

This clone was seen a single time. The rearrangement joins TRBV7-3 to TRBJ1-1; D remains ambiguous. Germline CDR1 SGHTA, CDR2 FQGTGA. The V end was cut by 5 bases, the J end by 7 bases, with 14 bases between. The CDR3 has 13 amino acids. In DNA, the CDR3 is TGTGCCAGCAGCATGGAGAGGGAAAGTGAAGCTTTCTTT. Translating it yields CASSMERESEAFF.

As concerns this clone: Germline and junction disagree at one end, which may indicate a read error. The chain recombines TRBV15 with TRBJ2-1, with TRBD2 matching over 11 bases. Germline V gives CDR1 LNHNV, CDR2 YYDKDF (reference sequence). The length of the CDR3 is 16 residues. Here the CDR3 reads CATNRDLAGGRVKQFF. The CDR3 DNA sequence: TGTGCCACCAACAGAGATTTAGCGGGGGGGCGGGTCAAGCAGTTCTTC. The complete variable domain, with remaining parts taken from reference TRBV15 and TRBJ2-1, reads DAMVIQNPRYQVTQFGKPVTLSCSQTLNHNVMYWYQQKSSQAPKLLFHYYDKDFNNEADTPDNFQSRRPNTSFCFLDIRSPGLGDTAMYLCATNRDLAGGRVKQFFGPGTRLTVL.

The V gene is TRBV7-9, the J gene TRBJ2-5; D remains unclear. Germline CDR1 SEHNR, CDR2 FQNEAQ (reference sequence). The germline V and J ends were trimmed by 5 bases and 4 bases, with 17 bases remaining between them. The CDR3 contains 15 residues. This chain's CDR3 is CASSIPGPERETQYF. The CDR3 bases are TGTGCCAGCAGCATTCCGGGCCCGGAACGAGAGACCCAGTACTTC.

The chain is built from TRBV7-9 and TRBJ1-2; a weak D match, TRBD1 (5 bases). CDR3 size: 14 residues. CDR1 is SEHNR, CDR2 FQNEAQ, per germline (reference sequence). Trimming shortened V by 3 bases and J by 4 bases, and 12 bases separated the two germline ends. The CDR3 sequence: CASSFDSNIYGYTF. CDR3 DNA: TGTGCCAGCAGCTTCGACAGTAATATCTATGGCTACACCTTC.

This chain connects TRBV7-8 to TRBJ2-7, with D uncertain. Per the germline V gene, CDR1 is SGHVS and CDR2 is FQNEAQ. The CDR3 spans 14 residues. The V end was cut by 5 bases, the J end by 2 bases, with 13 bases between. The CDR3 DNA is TGTGCCAGCAGCCTTAGGTTTCCAACCTACGAGCAGTACTTC. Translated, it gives CASSLRFPTYEQYF.

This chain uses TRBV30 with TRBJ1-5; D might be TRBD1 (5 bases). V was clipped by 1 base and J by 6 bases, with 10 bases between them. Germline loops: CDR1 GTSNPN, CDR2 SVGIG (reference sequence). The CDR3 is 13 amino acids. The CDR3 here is CAWSEGTGQPQHF. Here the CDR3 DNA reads TGTGCCTGGAGTGAGGGGACTGGTCAGCCCCAGCATTTT.

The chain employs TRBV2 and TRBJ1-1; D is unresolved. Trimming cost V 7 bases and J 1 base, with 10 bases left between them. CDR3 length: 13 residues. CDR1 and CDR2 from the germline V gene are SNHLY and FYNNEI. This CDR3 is CASNSHRNTEAFF. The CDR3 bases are TGTGCCAGCAACAGTCACAGGAACACTGAAGCTTTCTTT.

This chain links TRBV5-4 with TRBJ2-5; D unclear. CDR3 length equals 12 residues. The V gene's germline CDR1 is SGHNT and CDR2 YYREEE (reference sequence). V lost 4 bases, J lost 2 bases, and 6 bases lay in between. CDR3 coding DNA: TGTGCCAGCAGCCCCTGGCAAGAGACCCAGTACTTC. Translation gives CASSPWQETQYF.

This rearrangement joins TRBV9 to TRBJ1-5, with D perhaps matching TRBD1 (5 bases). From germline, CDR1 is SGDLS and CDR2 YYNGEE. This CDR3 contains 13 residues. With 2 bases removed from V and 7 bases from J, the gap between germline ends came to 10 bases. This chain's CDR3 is CASSVGPAQPQHF. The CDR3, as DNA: TGTGCCAGCAGCGTGGGACCTGCGCAGCCCCAGCATTTT.

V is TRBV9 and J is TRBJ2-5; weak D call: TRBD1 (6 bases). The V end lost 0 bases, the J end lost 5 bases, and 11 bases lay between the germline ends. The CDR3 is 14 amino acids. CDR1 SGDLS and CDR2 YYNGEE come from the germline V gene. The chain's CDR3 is CASSVESGAETQYF. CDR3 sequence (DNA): TGTGCCAGCAGCGTAGAGTCAGGGGCGGAGACCCAGTACTTC.

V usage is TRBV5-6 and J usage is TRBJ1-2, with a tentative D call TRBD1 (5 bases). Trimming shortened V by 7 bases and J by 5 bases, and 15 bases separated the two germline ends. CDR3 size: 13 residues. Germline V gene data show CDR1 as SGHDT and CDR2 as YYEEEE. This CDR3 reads CASYERGGYGYTF. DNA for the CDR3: TGTGCCAGCTATGAGAGGGGCGGATATGGCTACACCTTC.

CDR3 region: CASNLQAFNEQFF. CDR3 DNA sequence: TGTGCCAGCAATCTACAGGCTTTCAATGAGCAGTTCTTC. The chain is built from TRBV6-5 and TRBJ2-1, with D perhaps matching TRBD1 (5 bases). Germline CDR1 MNHEY, CDR2 SVGAGI. This CDR3 comprises 13 residues. V shed 7 bases and J shed 6 bases, with 13 bases lying between them.

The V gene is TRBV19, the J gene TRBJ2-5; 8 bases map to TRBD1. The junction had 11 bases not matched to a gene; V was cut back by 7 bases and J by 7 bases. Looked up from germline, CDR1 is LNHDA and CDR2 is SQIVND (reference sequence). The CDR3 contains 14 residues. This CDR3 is CASTERQGAGTQYF. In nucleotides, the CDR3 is TGTGCCAGTACCGAGAGGCAGGGGGCGGGGACCCAGTACTTC.

The CDR3 coding sequence is TGTGCCAGCAGCTTGACCCGTCAGGGACTAGGGGACTTCAATGAGCAGTTCTTC. It specifies CASSLTRQGLGDFNEQFF. The chain uses TRBV11-2 and TRBJ2-1; 8 positions agree with TRBD2. Germline V gives CDR1 SGHAT, CDR2 FQNNGV. The junction had 16 bases not matched to a gene; V was cut back by 3 bases and J by 6 bases. CDR3 size: 18 residues.

CDR3 residues: CASSTDRMNTEAFF. The DNA of the CDR3 is TGTGCCAGCAGCACTGACAGAATGAACACTGAAGCTTTCTTT. V gene TRBV6-5 combines with J gene TRBJ1-1; D is possibly TRBD1 (5 bases). The CDR3 spans 14 residues. Germline lookup yields CDR1 MNHEY and CDR2 SVGAGI. Trimming took 6 bases from V and 0 from J, leaving 11 bases between them.

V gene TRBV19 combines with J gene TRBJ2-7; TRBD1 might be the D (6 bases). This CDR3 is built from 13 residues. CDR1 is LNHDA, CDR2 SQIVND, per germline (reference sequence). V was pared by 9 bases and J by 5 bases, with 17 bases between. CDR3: CARPTGCRDEQYF. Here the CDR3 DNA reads TGTGCCAGACCCACAGGGTGCCGGGACGAGCAGTACTTC.

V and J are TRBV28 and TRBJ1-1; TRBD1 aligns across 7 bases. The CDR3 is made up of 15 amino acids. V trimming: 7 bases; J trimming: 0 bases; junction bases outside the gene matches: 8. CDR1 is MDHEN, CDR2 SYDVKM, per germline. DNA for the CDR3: TGTGCCAGCACTCCGATACAGGGGATGAACACTGAAGCTTTCTTT. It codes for CASTPIQGMNTEAFF.

CDR3 in amino acids: CASSPSGQGADTQYF. DNA of the CDR3: TGTGCCAGCAGCCCGTCGGGACAGGGGGCAGATACGCAGTATTTT. The chain links TRBV7-3 to TRBJ2-3; TRBD1 agrees at 11 bases. Germline V lookup: CDR1 SGHTA, CDR2 FQGTGA. The CDR3 runs to 15 residues. V dropped 5 bases and J dropped 4; count of bases not matched to a gene: 5.